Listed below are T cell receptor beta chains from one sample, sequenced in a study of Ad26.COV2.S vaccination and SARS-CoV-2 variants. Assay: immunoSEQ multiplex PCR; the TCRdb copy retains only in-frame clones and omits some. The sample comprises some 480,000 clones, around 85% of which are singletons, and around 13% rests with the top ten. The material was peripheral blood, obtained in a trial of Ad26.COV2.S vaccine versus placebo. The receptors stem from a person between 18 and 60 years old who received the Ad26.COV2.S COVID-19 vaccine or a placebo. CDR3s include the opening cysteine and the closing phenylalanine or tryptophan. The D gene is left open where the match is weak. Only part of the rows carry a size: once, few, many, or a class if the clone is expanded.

DNA: TGTGCCAGCAGCCAAGGTCTCGGGGGGGCAGAAAAACTGTTTTTT
CDR3: CASSQGLGGAEKLFF
J: TRBJ1-4
V: TRBV4-2
size: few
D: NA

DNA: TGTGCCAGCACTAGGGGGCGAGGCTATGAGCAGTTCTTC
CDR3: CASTRGRGYEQFF
J: TRBJ2-1
V: TRBV28
size: NA
D: TRBD1

DNA: TGTGCCAGCAGCCAAGATCGGTTGACAGCTAATGAGCAGTTCTTC
CDR3: CASSQDRLTANEQFF
J: TRBJ2-1
V: TRBV3-1/TRBV3-2
size: NA
D: NA

DNA: TGTGCCAGCAGCGCGTCTCCCCAGTTTAATTGGGGGTCTGGATACAATGAGCAGTTCTTC
CDR3: CASSASPQFNWGSGYNEQFF
J: TRBJ2-1
V: TRBV7-8
size: NA
D: NA

DNA: TGTGCCAGTAGGCCCACGATTTCGGATACGCAGTATTTT
CDR3: CASRPTISDTQYF
J: TRBJ2-3
V: TRBV19
size: NA
D: NA

DNA: TGTGCCAGCTCACCAGTCAAGATCGATGAGCAGTTCTTC
CDR3: CASSPVKIDEQFF
J: TRBJ2-1
V: TRBV18
size: NA
D: NA

DNA: TGCAGCGTTGAAGGCCTAGCAGCGCACAATGAGCAGTTCTTC
CDR3: CSVEGLAAHNEQFF
J: TRBJ2-1
V: TRBV29-1
size: once
D: NA

DNA: TGTGCCAGCAGCTTCTTTCACAGCAGTGGGGTAAACGAGCAGTACTTC
CDR3: CASSFFHSSGVNEQYF
J: TRBJ2-7
V: TRBV7-9
size: NA
D: NA

DNA: TGTGCCAGCAGTTTGGGATGGGAAAATCAGCCCCAGCATTTT
CDR3: CASSLGWENQPQHF
J: TRBJ1-5
V: TRBV28
size: once
D: NA

DNA: TGTGCCAGCAGCTTATCCGTTTGGTCCTCCTACAATGAGCAGTTCTTC
CDR3: CASSLSVWSSYNEQFF
J: TRBJ2-1
V: TRBV11-3
size: once
D: NA

DNA: TGTGCCAGCAGCCCCGCTACGCGACCGGGGAGGGAGCAGTACTTC
CDR3: CASSPATRPGREQYF
J: TRBJ2-7
V: TRBV7-9
size: NA
D: NA

DNA: TGTGCCAGCAGCCCGGGGGACAGGGTTACTGAAGCTTTCTTT
CDR3: CASSPGDRVTEAFF
J: TRBJ1-1
V: TRBV11-3
size: NA
D: TRBD1

DNA: TGTGCCAGCAACCCGAGCGGGGGTTTAAGTTTTTTCTATGGCTACACCTTC
CDR3: CASNPSGGLSFFYGYTF
J: TRBJ1-2
V: TRBV5-6
size: NA
D: NA

DNA: TGCGCCAGCAGCCAAGCAAGAGGTGAAGCTTTCTTT
CDR3: CASSQARGEAFF
J: TRBJ1-1
V: TRBV4-3
size: NA
D: NA

DNA: TGTGCCAGCAGCCACCCCCCCCGGCACGGGCAGTACTTC
CDR3: CASSHPPRHGQYF
J: TRBJ2-7
V: TRBV3-1/TRBV3-2
size: NA
D: NA

DNA: TGTGCCTGGAGTGTAGGCAGCGCGAGGACCCAGTACTTC
CDR3: CAWSVGSARTQYF
J: TRBJ2-5
V: TRBV30
size: NA
D: NA

DNA: TGTGCCAGCTCACGTTCCGTGACAGCCGGAAACACCATATATTTT
CDR3: CASSRSVTAGNTIYF
J: TRBJ1-3
V: TRBV18
size: NA
D: NA

DNA: TGCGCCAGCAGCCAACAGACTAGCACAGATACGCAGTATTTT
CDR3: CASSQQTSTDTQYF
J: TRBJ2-3
V: TRBV4-3
size: NA
D: NA

DNA: TGTGCCAGCAGAGACAGGGGCCGTAACACTGAAGCTTTCTTT
CDR3: CASRDRGRNTEAFF
J: TRBJ1-1
V: TRBV28
size: once
D: TRBD1

DNA: TGTGCCGTAACCGGGACAGCGATTAACTATGGCTACACCTTC
CDR3: CAVTGTAINYGYTF
J: TRBJ1-2
V: TRBV10-3
size: NA
D: TRBD1

DNA: TGTGCCAGTAGTATAGGCCGGACAGGGAGAAATGAAAAACTGTTTTTT
CDR3: CASSIGRTGRNEKLFF
J: TRBJ1-4
V: TRBV19
size: NA
D: TRBD1

DNA: TGTGCCAGCAGCGTAGAAGGGGTGACCGGGGAGCTGTTTTTT
CDR3: CASSVEGVTGELFF
J: TRBJ2-2
V: TRBV9
size: NA
D: NA

DNA: TGTGCCAGCGCGACGGGGTGGGCAGATACGCAGTATTTT
CDR3: CASATGWADTQYF
J: TRBJ2-3
V: TRBV28
size: NA
D: NA

DNA: TGTGCTAGTGGTCTAGACAGGGGGCGCGGGCCCGGGGAGCTGTTTTTT
CDR3: CASGLDRGRGPGELFF
J: TRBJ2-2
V: TRBV12-5
size: NA
D: TRBD1

DNA: TGTGCCAGCAGCCAAGCTCCCGGGACAAGCTATGGCTACACCTTC
CDR3: CASSQAPGTSYGYTF
J: TRBJ1-2
V: TRBV3-1/TRBV3-2
size: NA
D: NA

DNA: TGTGCCAGCACGGGTGCTAGCACAGATACGCAGTATTTT
CDR3: CASTGASTDTQYF
J: TRBJ2-3
V: TRBV5-5
size: NA
D: NA

DNA: TGTGCCAGTAGTACGGGGGGGACCCAGAACACCGGGGAGCTGTTTTTT
CDR3: CASSTGGTQNTGELFF
J: TRBJ2-2
V: TRBV19
size: NA
D: TRBD2

DNA: TGCGCCAGCAGCACGTCCCCAGCCTTACGCTACAATGAGCAGTTCTTC
CDR3: CASSTSPALRYNEQFF
J: TRBJ2-1
V: TRBV5-1
size: NA
D: NA

DNA: TGTGCCAGCAGTCCGGGGACGGCAAACAATGAGCAGTTCTTC
CDR3: CASSPGTANNEQFF
J: TRBJ2-1
V: TRBV6-5
size: NA
D: NA

DNA: TGTGCCTCCGCCAGGGTGAGTGGCAATCAGCCCCAGCATTTT
CDR3: CASARVSGNQPQHF
J: TRBJ1-5
V: TRBV28
size: NA
D: NA

DNA: TGTGCCAGCAGCTTATCGCAGAGCACTGAAGCTTTCTTT
CDR3: CASSLSQSTEAFF
J: TRBJ1-1
V: TRBV7-3
size: once
D: NA

DNA: TGTGCCAGCAGTTTATCGAAGGCGGGGTACGAGCAGTACTTC
CDR3: CASSLSKAGYEQYF
J: TRBJ2-7
V: TRBV27
size: NA
D: NA

DNA: TGTGCCACCAGCAGAGGAGGGGGTCGGGGCTACACCTTC
CDR3: CATSRGGGRGYTF
J: TRBJ1-2
V: TRBV15
size: NA
D: NA

DNA: TGTGCCAGCAGTGGACTAGGTAGCAATGAGCAGTTCTTC
CDR3: CASSGLGSNEQFF
J: TRBJ2-1
V: TRBV12-3/TRBV12-4
size: NA
D: TRBD2

DNA: TGTGCCAGCAGCCCCGGACTAGCGCATGAGCAGTTCTTC
CDR3: CASSPGLAHEQFF
J: TRBJ2-1
V: TRBV7-9
size: NA
D: TRBD2

DNA: TGTGCCAGTAGTCCTCAGGGGGTCGGGGCCAACGTCCTGACTTTC
CDR3: CASSPQGVGANVLTF
J: TRBJ2-6
V: TRBV19
size: NA
D: TRBD1

DNA: TGTGCCTGGGGAGGTTTTGGAGGGGGACGTAACACTGAAGCTTTCTTT
CDR3: CAWGGFGGGRNTEAFF
J: TRBJ1-1
V: TRBV30
size: NA
D: NA

DNA: TGTGCCAGCAGTCCCCGGGGTGTAAGCGGGAGGGCAGATACGCAGTATTTT
CDR3: CASSPRGVSGRADTQYF
J: TRBJ2-3
V: TRBV28
size: NA
D: TRBD2

DNA: TGCAGCGTGGAGACTAGCTACGAGCAGTACTTC
CDR3: CSVETSYEQYF
J: TRBJ2-7
V: TRBV29-1
size: NA
D: NA

DNA: TGTGCCAGCAGTTTGGGGGGAAAAGAGACCCAGTACTTC
CDR3: CASSLGGKETQYF
J: TRBJ2-5
V: TRBV12-3/TRBV12-4
size: once
D: NA

DNA: TGTGCCACCAGTGACCCCGGGCTAGCGGGAGTTGAGACCCAGTACTTC
CDR3: CATSDPGLAGVETQYF
J: TRBJ2-5
V: TRBV24-1
size: NA
D: TRBD2

DNA: TGTGCCAGCAGGGGGACAGGGCTGCGCGAGCAGTACTTC
CDR3: CASRGTGLREQYF
J: TRBJ2-7
V: TRBV6-5
size: NA
D: TRBD1

DNA: TGTGCCAGCAGCCGGGACAGGGGAAGAAACACCATATATTTT
CDR3: CASSRDRGRNTIYF
J: TRBJ1-3
V: TRBV28
size: NA
D: TRBD1

DNA: TGTGCCAGCAGTTATGGTAGCGGCACAGATACGCAGTATTTT
CDR3: CASSYGSGTDTQYF
J: TRBJ2-3
V: TRBV6-5
size: NA
D: NA

DNA: TGTGCCAGTAGTTATTGGGTGACAGGCCCCGAAAGCAATCAGCCCCAGCATTTT
CDR3: CASSYWVTGPESNQPQHF
J: TRBJ1-5
V: TRBV19
size: NA
D: NA

DNA: TGTGCCAGCCGCCCTCGGAGCGGCTACAATGAGCAGTTCTTC
CDR3: CASRPRSGYNEQFF
J: TRBJ2-1
V: TRBV5-4
size: once
D: NA

DNA: TGTGCCATCAGTGAGTCGGTATCGAGAGGGCAAAAACTGTTTTTT
CDR3: CAISESVSRGQKLFF
J: TRBJ1-4
V: TRBV10-3
size: NA
D: NA

DNA: TGCGCCAGCAGCTTGAACTTAGCTAGCGGGAGGACCTACGAGCAGTACTTC
CDR3: CASSLNLASGRTYEQYF
J: TRBJ2-7
V: TRBV5-1
size: NA
D: TRBD2